What follows are 9 T cell receptor beta chains derived from one specimen sequenced in a study of T cells in Graves' hyperthyroidism and ophthalmopathy. TCR beta CDR3 regions were amplified from RNA. The TCR CDR3 was amplified in a first-round RT-PCR using the HTBI primer set. TCRdb re-derived calls from the multiplex PCR reads in MiXCR, one entry per CDR3 protein. Among under 350,000 distinct CDR3 sequences listed, over 15% were seen once. Sequencing was done on a sample of blood. These receptors were collected from a woman aged 50 to 60 with Graves' hyperthyroidism.

This clonotype was observed at least ten times. DNA of the CDR3: TGTGCCAGCAGTCCGTTCCGGGACTCAAGTCGAATGCATACGCAGTATTTT. Residues: CASSPFRDSSRMHTQYF. The rearrangement joins TRBV28 to TRBJ2-3; possibly TRBD2 for D (6 bases). Between the trimmed V and J ends, which lost 5 bases and 7 bases, there was a span of 25 bases. This CDR3 is 17 amino acids long. Looked up from germline, CDR1 is MDHEN and CDR2 is SYDVKM.

V is TRBV27 and J is TRBJ2-7, with TRBD2 matching over 14 bases. V lost 6 bases to trimming and J lost 2 bases; unmatched junction nucleotides: 3. Germline loops: CDR1 MNHEY, CDR2 SMNVEV (reference sequence). This CDR3 region has 15 residues. In nucleotides, the CDR3 is TGTGCCAGCAGATCGGGACTAGCGGGGGCCTACGAGCAGTACTTC. It specifies CASRSGLAGAYEQYF.

V usage is TRBV2 and J usage is TRBJ1-3; no clear D gene. The germline V gene encodes CDR1 SNHLY and CDR2 FYNNEI. The length of the CDR3 is 15 residues. Trimming left V 3 bases short and J 8 bases short, with 17 bases between. The CDR3 DNA sequence: TGTGCCAGCAGTGAGGCCCGGACGCGGGGAGACACCATATATTTT. This encodes CASSEARTRGDTIYF.

The CDR3 region is CASSERTGAVRELFF. The CDR3, as DNA: TGTGCCAGCAGTGAAAGGACAGGGGCTGTTAGGGAGCTGTTTTTT. The chain joins TRBV6-1 to TRBJ2-2; 9 nucleotides agree with TRBD1. Trimming removed 2 bases from V and 9 bases from J; junction bases left unmatched: 7. CDR1 MNHNS and CDR2 SASEGT come from the germline V gene. The CDR3 is 15 amino acids.

In its sample, this clonotype was seen many times. The chain links TRBV28 to TRBJ2-2, with 7 bases matching TRBD2. CDR3 length equals 16 residues. Germline loops: CDR1 MDHEN, CDR2 SYDVKM. V was pared by 2 bases and J by 8 bases, with 11 bases of the junction left unmatched. DNA for the CDR3: TGTGCCAGCAGTTTAATTAGAACTAGCGTGTCAGGGGAGCTGTTTTTT. This codes for CASSLIRTSVSGELFF.

The V call is TRBV20-1, the J call TRBJ2-5; D is uncertain. V dropped 0 bases and J dropped 3 bases, with 11 bases sitting between them. This CDR3 spans 14 amino acids. From germline, CDR1 is DFQATT and CDR2 SNEGSKA (reference sequence). CDR3 in amino acids: CSARDLLLKETQYF. Written as DNA, the CDR3 is TGCAGTGCTAGAGATCTACTACTGAAAGAGACCCAGTACTTC.

This clonotype occurred many times. The gene calls are TRBV13 and TRBJ2-3; 11 positions match TRBD2. The CDR3 consists of 17 residues. From germline, CDR1 is PRHDT and CDR2 FYEKMQ (reference sequence). V was pared by 7 bases and J by 0 bases, with 9 bases of the junction left unmatched. CDR3 DNA sequence: TGTGCCAGCACCACTAGCGGGAGTGTTGCTAGCACAGATACGCAGTATTTT. Protein sequence: CASTTSGSVASTDTQYF.

This clonotype has a handful of counts. The chain employs TRBV3-1 and TRBJ1-1, with a tentative D call TRBD1 (5 bases). Germline CDR1 LGHDT, CDR2 YNNKEL (reference sequence). The ends were cut back, 8 bases at V and 11 bases at J, with 15 bases in the middle. The CDR3 has 11 residues. The CDR3 loop is CASGNGGGAFF. The CDR3 DNA reads TGTGCCAGCGGAAACGGGGGGGGGGCTTTCTTT.

The CDR3 spells CASSRPEQFF. CDR3 sequence (DNA): TGTGCCAGCAGCCGGCCAGAGCAGTTCTTC. The chain carries TRBV9 and TRBJ2-1; D call uncertain. The CDR3 has 10 amino acids. Germline assignment: CDR1 SGDLS and CDR2 YYNGEE. V was trimmed by 4 bases and J by 10 bases, leaving 6 bases between them.